This T cell receptor (beta chain) appears in the sequencing data of a study of blood T cell repertoires in COVID-19. For the study at large: Spain, Italy and the United States supplied samples that represented acute and convalescent COVID-19.

Original methodology: How many nucleated cells were present was estimated from reference gene primer amplification. This table comes from immunoSEQ multiplex PCR, and its TCRdb copy is limited to in-frame clones, with some not included. For V, J and clone size, that table is used; D and trimming come from the DNA. The profile shows 220,000 or so clones, around 91% of them singletons. Recruits, aged roughly 18 to 89 years, lived in 24 US areas. Cohort placement rested on clinical history that participants reported themselves. The V end was cut by 5 bases, the J end by 2 bases, with 7 bases between. The V gene's germline CDR1 is LNHDA and CDR2 SQIVND (reference sequence). The CDR3 runs to 13 residues.

The rearrangement links TRBV19 to TRBJ1-5; unclear D gene. This receptor was obtained from a man aged 30-40 years who had been exposed to COVID-19. The specimen was PBMCs or T cells enriched from blood (not recorded which). The CDR3: CASSGRRNQPQHF. In DNA form, the CDR3 reads TGTGCCAGTAGTGGGAGGCGCAATCAGCCCCAGCATTTT.